The clone carrying this T cell receptor (beta chain) was counted a single time. The data were taken from a study of regulatory T cells in long-lasting Graves disease. Time point: newly diagnosed GD, antithyroid drugs for less than 3 months. RNA extracted from PBMCs served as the sequencing template. The V segment lost 1 base and the J segment 8 bases; nucleotides outside the gene matches: 7. The CDR3 extends over 17 amino acids. Both iRepertoire HTBI primers and Arm-PCR of CDR3 regions were used to build the TCR beta libraries. MiXCR was run by TCRdb on the multiplex PCR reads, yielding one entry per CDR3 protein. The sample consists of some 250,000 distinct CDR3 sequences, about 17% of them appearing once. The data were also submitted as part of a second study, on T cells in Graves' hyperthyroidism and ophthalmopathy.

The chain recombines TRBV12-3 or TRBV12-4 with TRBJ2-1; 14 positions match TRBD2. The TCR originated in a woman younger than 45 with Graves disease. Source: peripheral blood mononuclear cells (PBMCs), taken at new diagnosis, from a patient treated with antithyroid drugs. The CDR3 DNA follows: TGTGCCAGCAGTTTAGGATCGACTAGCGGGGGGGCCTATGAGCAGTTCTTC. This encodes CASSLGSTSGGAYEQFF.